Below, 19 T cell receptor beta chains from the same sample are listed, as sequenced in a study of cytomegalovirus exposure and HLA in healthy donors. PCR was performed using 60 Vbeta and 13 Jbeta primers. The data were produced by immunoSEQ multiplex PCR, yet TCRdb's version contains in-frame clones alone and is incomplete. The data hold about 120,000 clones, with around 75% observed a single time. Sequencing was performed on PBMCs. The receptors originated from a middle-aged woman in good health and CMV-seropositive.

The genes are TRBV7-9 and TRBJ1-1, with 9 nucleotides matching TRBD1. CDR3 size: 14 residues. Trimming at V came to 4 bases and at J to 3 bases, leaving 3 bases not matched to a gene. CDR1 and CDR2 (germline): SEHNR, FQNEAQ (reference sequence). The CDR3 DNA reads TGTGCCAGCAGCTCACAGGGGGCGCACACTGAAGCTTTCTTT. It is translated as CASSSQGAHTEAFF.

This chain connects TRBV4-1 to TRBJ1-3; D is unclear. The CDR3 runs 11 residues. CDR1 and CDR2 (germline): MGHRA, YSYEKL. Trimming took off 5 bases at V and 8 bases at J, with 7 bases between the two ends. The CDR3 nucleotides read TGCGCCAGCAGCTCGAGAGACACCATATATTTT. This sequence encodes CASSSRDTIYF.

CDR3 sequence reads: CASSAVQKSPYEQYF. The CDR3 DNA sequence: TGTGCCAGCAGCGCTGTACAGAAATCCCCGTACGAGCAGTACTTC. The rearrangement joins TRBV5-6 to TRBJ2-7, with D hard to call. Per the germline V gene, CDR1 is SGHDT and CDR2 is YYEEEE. The V end was cut by 4 bases, the J end by 4 bases, with 18 bases between. The CDR3 runs 15 residues.

The chain is built from TRBV6-6 and TRBJ1-1; D possibly corresponds to TRBD1 (6 bases). Germline V gene sequence: CDR1 MNHNY, CDR2 SVGAGI (reference sequence). The CDR3 runs 16 residues. V was trimmed by 5 bases and J by 0 bases, leaving 16 bases between them. The chain's CDR3 is CASSPGTFTLNTEAFF. CDR3 DNA sequence: TGTGCCAGCAGTCCCGGGACATTTACTTTGAACACTGAAGCTTTCTTT.

CDR3 loop: CASSYGLGRGPGYTF. The CDR3 DNA reads TGTGCCAGCAGTTACGGCCTCGGACGGGGTCCTGGCTACACCTTC. The V call is TRBV6-5, the J call TRBJ1-2; D is undetermined. The CDR3 has 15 amino acids. Germline CDR1 MNHEY, CDR2 SVGAGI. Trimming shortened V by 2 bases and J by 7 bases, and 17 bases separated the two germline ends.

The gene calls are TRBV4-2 and TRBJ2-3; D might be TRBD1 (6 bases). The CDR3 contains 16 residues. The germline V and J ends were trimmed by 0 bases and 2 bases, with 12 bases remaining between them. Germline lookup yields CDR1 LGHNA and CDR2 YNFKEQ. CDR3 bases: TGTGCCAGCAGCCAAGAAGGACAGTCTTTCACAGATACGCAGTATTTT. Protein: CASSQEGQSFTDTQYF.

This chain uses TRBV7-9 with TRBJ1-6, with a tentative D call TRBD1 (5 bases). Trimming stripped 3 bases from V and 10 bases from J, with 7 bases between. This CDR3 region has 12 residues. Germline loops: CDR1 SEHNR, CDR2 FQNEAQ (reference sequence). The CDR3 sequence is CASSLGRSPLHF. The CDR3 coding sequence is TGTGCCAGCAGCTTGGGGCGGTCACCCCTCCACTTT. The whole variable domain, remainder taken from reference TRBV7-9 and TRBJ1-6, is DTGVSQNPRHKITKRGQNVTFRCDPISEHNRLYWYRQTLGQGPEFLTYFQNEAQLEKSRLLSDRFSAERPKGSFSTLEIQRTEQGDSAMYLCASSLGRSPLHFGNGTRLTVT.

The V and J genes are TRBV28 and TRBJ2-1, with TRBD2 matching over 9 bases. Unmatched junction bases numbered 9, after V lost 5 bases and J lost 4 bases. Germline V CDR1 and CDR2: MDHEN, SYDVKM. This CDR3 has 16 amino acids. DNA for the CDR3: TGTGCCAGCAGTCCCCTAGGAGCGGGAGGTTACAATGAGCAGTTCTTC. Protein product: CASSPLGAGGYNEQFF.

The chain is built from TRBV5-4 and TRBJ2-3, with 7 bases aligning to TRBD1. The germline CDR1 and CDR2 sequences are SGHNT and YYREEE (reference sequence). The CDR3 sequence is 12 residues long. V trimming: 3 bases; J trimming: 5 bases; junction bases outside the gene matches: 0. The CDR3 sequence: CASSYRGDTQYF. The CDR3 region has the DNA TGTGCCAGCAGCTACAGGGGAGATACGCAGTATTTT.

The CDR3 sequence is CASSLAVSYGYTF. The CDR3 DNA is TGTGCCAGCAGTTTAGCTGTCAGCTATGGCTACACCTTC. The V and J genes are TRBV28 and TRBJ1-2; no clear D. The CDR3 sequence is 13 residues long. Looked up from germline, CDR1 is MDHEN and CDR2 is SYDVKM. V lost 2 bases, J lost 4 bases, and 8 bases lay in between.

This clone has a handful of counts. J is TRBJ2-1 and V is TRBV30; 13 nucleotides align to TRBD2. The CDR3 consists of 14 residues. V was clipped by 7 bases and J by 8 bases; unmatched bases: 8. Per the germline V gene, CDR1 is GTSNPN and CDR2 is SVGIG (reference sequence). As DNA, the CDR3 is TGTGCCTACACCCCACTAGCGGGGGGGCATGAGCAGTTCTTC. It codes for CAYTPLAGGHEQFF.

The chain has TRBV27 and TRBJ2-7, with D perhaps matching TRBD2 (5 bases). This CDR3 is built from 14 residues. Between the trimmed V and J ends, which lost 6 bases and 3 bases, there was a span of 15 bases. Germline loops: CDR1 MNHEY, CDR2 SMNVEV (reference sequence). For the CDR3, the DNA is TGTGCCAGCAGGGGAGTCTTTCCCCACTACGAGCAGTACTTC. Amino acids: CASRGVFPHYEQYF.

This clone has only a few counts. The V gene is TRBV7-2, the J gene TRBJ2-5; 11 positions agree with TRBD2. The germline CDR1 and CDR2 sequences are SGHTA and FQGNSA. The CDR3 contains 16 residues. Trimming at V came to 0 bases and at J to 6 bases, leaving 6 bases not matched to a gene. The CDR3 region is CASSLAPTSGIKTQYF. The CDR3 bases are TGTGCCAGCAGCTTAGCCCCGACTAGCGGGATAAAGACCCAGTACTTC.

This chain connects TRBV5-4 to TRBJ2-3; 15 nucleotides match TRBD2. J was trimmed by 3 bases and V by 4 bases; bases with no gene match: 6. This CDR3 is built from 17 residues. Germline V gives CDR1 SGHNT, CDR2 YYREEE (reference sequence). CDR3 protein: CASSVRTSGRGTDTQYF. The CDR3, as DNA: TGTGCCAGCAGCGTCAGGACTAGCGGGAGGGGAACAGATACGCAGTATTTT.

The chain has TRBV9 and TRBJ2-6; D is possibly TRBD1 (6 bases). In germline, CDR1 is SGDLS, CDR2 YYNGEE. The CDR3 consists of 16 residues. V lost 0 bases and J 2 bases, leaving 9 bases between the germline ends. In nucleotides, the CDR3 is TGTGCCAGCAGCGTAGCTTACAGGGCTGGGGCCAACGTCCTGACTTTC. Its protein is CASSVAYRAGANVLTF.

The chain joins TRBV9 to TRBJ2-7; TRBD1 aligns across 7 bases. The CDR3 covers 16 residues. CDR1 SGDLS and CDR2 YYNGEE come from the germline V gene. Germline trimming cut 0 bases from V and 2 bases from J; bases unmatched to any gene: 8. The CDR3 sequence: CASSVEPGGLTYEQYF. The CDR3 DNA sequence: TGTGCCAGCAGCGTAGAGCCAGGGGGTTTGACCTACGAGCAGTACTTC.

The chain couples TRBV7-9 to TRBJ1-4; 9 nucleotides align to TRBD1. J was trimmed by 8 bases and V by 3 bases; bases with no gene match: 4. The CDR3 has 14 residues. Germline V gene data show CDR1 as SEHNR and CDR2 as FQNEAQ (reference sequence). CDR3: CASSLDRGGEKLFF. Here the CDR3 DNA reads TGTGCCAGCAGCTTGGACAGGGGTGGCGAAAAACTGTTTTTT.

V usage is TRBV5-5 and J usage is TRBJ2-7, with D possibly being TRBD1 (6 bases). The CDR3 covers 15 residues. The V gene lost 4 bases and the J gene lost 3 bases, with 17 bases spanning the gap. Germline CDR1 SGHKS, CDR2 YYEKEE (reference sequence). The DNA for the CDR3 is TGTGCCAGCAGCCCCAGGGGCCCGTGGATCTACGAGCAGTACTTC. Protein: CASSPRGPWIYEQYF.

The chain recombines TRBV9 with TRBJ1-1, with D perhaps TRBD1 (5 bases). Per germline, CDR1 SGDLS and CDR2 YYNGEE. Deletions cut 0 bases from V and 3 bases from J, with 9 bases between. The CDR3 runs to 14 residues. The CDR3 spells CASSVDQGYTEAFF. CDR3 bases: TGTGCCAGCAGCGTAGACCAGGGATACACTGAAGCTTTCTTT.